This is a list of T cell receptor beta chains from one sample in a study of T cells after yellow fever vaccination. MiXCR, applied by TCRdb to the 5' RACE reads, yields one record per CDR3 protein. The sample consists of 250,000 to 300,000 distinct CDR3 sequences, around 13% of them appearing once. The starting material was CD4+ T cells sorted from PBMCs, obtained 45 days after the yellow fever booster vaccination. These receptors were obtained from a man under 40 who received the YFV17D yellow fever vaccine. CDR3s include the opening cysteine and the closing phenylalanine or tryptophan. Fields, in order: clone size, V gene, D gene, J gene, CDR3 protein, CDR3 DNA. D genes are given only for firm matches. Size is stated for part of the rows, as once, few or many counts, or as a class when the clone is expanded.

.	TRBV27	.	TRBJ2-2	CASSPRVGDTGELFF	TGTGCCAGCAGTCCCCGAGTAGGGGACACCGGGGAGCTGTTTTTT
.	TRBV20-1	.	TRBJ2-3	CSATPDADTQYF	TGCAGTGCTACCCCCGACGCAGATACGCAGTATTTT
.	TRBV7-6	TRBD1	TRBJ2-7	CASSSQGDEQYF	TGTGCCAGCAGCTCACAGGGGGACGAGCAGTACTTC
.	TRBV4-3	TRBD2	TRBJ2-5	CASSQGGLAGGQETQYF	TGCGCCAGCAGCCAAGGCGGACTAGCGGGAGGGCAAGAGACCCAGTACTTC
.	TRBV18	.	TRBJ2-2	CASWGATGELFF	TGTGCCAGCTGGGGAGCCACCGGGGAGCTGTTTTTT
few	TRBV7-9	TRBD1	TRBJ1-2	CASSFSTGRYGYTF	TGTGCCAGCAGCTTTTCGACAGGGCGATATGGCTACACCTTC
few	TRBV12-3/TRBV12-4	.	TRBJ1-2	CASSFSGYGYTF	TGTGCCAGCAGTTTTTCAGGCTATGGCTACACCTTC
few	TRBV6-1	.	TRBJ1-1	CASSALRGGTEAFF	TGTGCCAGCAGTGCATTACGGGGTGGTACTGAAGCTTTCTTT
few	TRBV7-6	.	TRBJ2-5	CASSPEWAKETQYF	TGTGCCAGCAGCCCCGAGTGGGCCAAAGAGACCCAGTACTTC
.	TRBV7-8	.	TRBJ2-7	CASSSDPKGEQYF	TGTGCCAGCAGCTCGGACCCGAAAGGGGAGCAGTACTTC
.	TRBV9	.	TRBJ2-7	CASSVGDTWSYEQYF	TGTGCCAGCAGCGTAGGGGACACTTGGAGCTACGAGCAGTACTTC
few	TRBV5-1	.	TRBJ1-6	CASSLGQLNSPLHF	TGCGCCAGCAGCTTGGGGCAGTTGAATTCACCCCTCCACTTT
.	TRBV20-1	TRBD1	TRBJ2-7	CSGRALRQGSSYEQYF	TGCAGTGGTAGAGCCCTAAGACAGGGGTCCTCCTACGAGCAGTACTTC
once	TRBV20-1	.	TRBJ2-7	CSASPIAVSYEQYF	TGCAGTGCTTCTCCTATAGCGGTCTCCTACGAGCAGTACTTC
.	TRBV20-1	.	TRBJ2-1	CSSASTGHTYNEQFF	TGCAGCAGTGCTAGTACCGGACATACCTACAATGAGCAGTTCTTC
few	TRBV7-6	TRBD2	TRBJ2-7	CASSHGTSGNYEQYF	TGTGCCAGCAGCCATGGGACTAGCGGAAACTACGAGCAGTACTTC
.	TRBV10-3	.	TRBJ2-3	CAISDTPHTQYF	TGTGCCATCAGTGATACCCCTCATACGCAGTATTTT
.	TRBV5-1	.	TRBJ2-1	CASSLELGNEQFF	TGCGCCAGCAGCTTGGAGCTGGGCAATGAGCAGTTCTTC
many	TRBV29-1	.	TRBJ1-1	CSAAGPSNTEAFF	TGCAGCGCCGCGGGACCGTCGAACACTGAAGCTTTCTTT
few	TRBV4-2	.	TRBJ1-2	CASSQEGRRGVINYGYTF	TGTGCCAGCAGCCAAGAAGGACGCAGGGGTGTTATAAACTATGGCTACACCTTC
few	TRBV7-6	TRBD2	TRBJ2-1	CASSFRLAGRSSYNEQFF	TGTGCCAGCAGCTTCCGACTAGCGGGCAGGAGCTCCTACAATGAGCAGTTCTTC
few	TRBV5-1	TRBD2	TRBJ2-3	CASSLSAGGLTDTQYF	TGCGCCAGCAGCTTGAGCGCGGGAGGGTTGACAGATACGCAGTATTTT
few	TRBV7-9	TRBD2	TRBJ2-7	CASSLRAGTSGIYEQYF	TGTGCCAGCAGCTTAAGGGCAGGGACTAGCGGGATTTACGAGCAGTACTTC
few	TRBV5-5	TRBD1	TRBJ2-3	CASSPLGQVTDTQYF	TGTGCCAGCAGCCCATTGGGACAGGTTACAGATACGCAGTATTTT
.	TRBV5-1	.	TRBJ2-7	CASSLAREASYEQYF	TGCGCCAGCAGCTTGGCTAGGGAGGCCTCCTACGAGCAGTACTTC
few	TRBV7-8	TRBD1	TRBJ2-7	CASSSRNPGQGAGEQYF	TGTGCCAGCAGCTCACGAAATCCGGGACAGGGGGCTGGCGAGCAGTACTTC
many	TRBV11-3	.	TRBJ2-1	CASSPMGYNEQFF	TGTGCCAGCAGCCCCATGGGTTACAATGAGCAGTTCTTC
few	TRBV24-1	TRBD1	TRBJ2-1	CATSDLGQGSYNEQFF	TGTGCCACCAGTGATCTCGGACAGGGCTCCTACAATGAGCAGTTCTTC
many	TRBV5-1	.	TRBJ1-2	CASSLDGDYGYTF	TGCGCCAGCAGCTTGGACGGAGACTATGGCTACACCTTC
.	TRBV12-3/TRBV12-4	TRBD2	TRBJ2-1	CASTLGLAGAYEQFF	TGTGCCAGCACCCTAGGACTAGCGGGAGCTTATGAGCAGTTCTTC
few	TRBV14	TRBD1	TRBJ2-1	CASSNKDRRLVGYNEQFF	TGTGCCAGCAGCAACAAGGACAGGCGGTTAGTGGGTTACAATGAGCAGTTCTTC
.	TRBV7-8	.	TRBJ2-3	CASSSPPADTQYF	TGTGCCAGCAGCTCACCTCCGGCAGATACGCAGTATTTT
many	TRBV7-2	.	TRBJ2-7	CASSSYNLPYEQYF	TGTGCCAGCAGCTCCTACAACCTCCCCTACGAGCAGTACTTC
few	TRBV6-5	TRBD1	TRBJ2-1	CASSTGGREQFF	TGTGCCAGCAGTACAGGGGGCCGTGAGCAGTTCTTC
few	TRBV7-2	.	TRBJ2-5	CASNLAGAQETQYF	TGTGCCAGCAACCTCGCAGGGGCCCAAGAGACCCAGTACTTC
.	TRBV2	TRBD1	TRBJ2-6	CASGKTGSRANVLTF	TGTGCCAGCGGAAAGACAGGGTCTCGGGCCAACGTCCTGACTTTC
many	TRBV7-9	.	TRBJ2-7	CASSLGTNYEQYF	TGTGCCAGCAGTTTAGGAACGAACTACGAGCAGTACTTC
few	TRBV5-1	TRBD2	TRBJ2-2	CASSLAAGAGSGELFF	TGCGCCAGCAGCTTGGCGGCCGGAGCGGGATCGGGGGAGCTGTTTTTT
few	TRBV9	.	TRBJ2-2	CASSVVSNTGELFF	TGTGCCAGCAGCGTAGTCTCTAACACCGGGGAGCTGTTTTTT
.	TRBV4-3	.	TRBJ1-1	CASSLRGTEAFF	TGCGCCAGCAGCCTTCGGGGGACTGAAGCTTTCTTT